This T cell receptor beta chain derives from a study of blood T cell repertoires in COVID-19. Study details: Whether acute or convalescent, the COVID-19 samples came from the United States, Italy and Spain.

In the authors' methods: Nucleated cell number was recorded as an estimate derived from reference gene primer amplification. Libraries were prepared by immunoSEQ multiplex PCR; TCRdb keeps only in-frame clonotypes and omits some of them. Clone size and V and J calls were adopted from that table, with D and trimming inferred from the DNA. The table records tens of thousands of clones, approximately 80% of them present only once. The CDR3 extends over 16 amino acids. Germline values: CDR1 LGHDT, CDR2 YNNKEL (reference sequence). The V end lost 5 bases, the J end lost 3 bases, and 16 bases lay between the germline ends.

This sequence was found in a man aged 25-40 years with COVID-19, enrolled during active disease. The sample consisted of peripheral blood. This chain joins TRBV3-1 (or the pseudogene TRBV3-2) and TRBJ2-2; tentatively, D is TRBD2 (6 bases). CDR3 residues: CASSNMRGRHTGELFF. The CDR3 bases are TGTGCCAGCAGCAATATGCGGGGTCGTCACACCGGGGAGCTGTTTTTT.